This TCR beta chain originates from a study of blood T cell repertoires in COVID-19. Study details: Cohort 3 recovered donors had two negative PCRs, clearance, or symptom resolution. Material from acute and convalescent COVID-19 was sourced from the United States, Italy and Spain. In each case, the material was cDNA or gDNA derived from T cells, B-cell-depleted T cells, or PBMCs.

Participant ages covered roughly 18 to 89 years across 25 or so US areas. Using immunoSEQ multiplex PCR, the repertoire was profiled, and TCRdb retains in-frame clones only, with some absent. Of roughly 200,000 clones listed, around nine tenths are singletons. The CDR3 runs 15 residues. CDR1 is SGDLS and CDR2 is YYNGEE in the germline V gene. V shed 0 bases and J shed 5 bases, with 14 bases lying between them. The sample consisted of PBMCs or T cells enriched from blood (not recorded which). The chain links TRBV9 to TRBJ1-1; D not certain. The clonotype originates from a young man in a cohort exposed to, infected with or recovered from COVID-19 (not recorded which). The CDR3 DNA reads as TGTGCCAGCAGCGTAGTATTGTCACCCGGTACTGAAGCTTTCTTT. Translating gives CASSVVLSPGTEAFF.